Given below is one T cell receptor (beta chain) in context. With V trimmed by 2 bases and J by 5 bases, 4 bases remained unmatched. CDR3 length equals 14 residues. Germline V gene lookup returns CDR1 SEHNR and CDR2 FQNEAQ (reference sequence). MiXCR, run by TCRdb on the 5' RACE reads, gives a single entry per CDR3 protein. Here the sample spans roughly 470,000 distinct CDR3 sequences, more than 13% being singletons. The data originate from a study of identical twins. The same specimen was also included in a second study, on yellow fever vaccine responses in identical twins. This second study says: Reportedly, the T cell response mounted by twins to vaccine seemed partly convergent, partly personalized.

The sequenced material came from CD4+ T cells sorted from blood. The receptor was isolated from a woman under 30 in good health. This chain joins TRBV7-9 and TRBJ2-7, with TRBD1 matching over 9 bases. This CDR3 reads CASSLPGQGNEQYF. The CDR3 DNA reads as TGTGCCAGCAGCTTACCGGGACAGGGAAACGAGCAGTACTTC.